This paragraph reports one T cell receptor (beta chain). Antigen specificity is unknown. The data originate from a study of breast tumors, draining lymph nodes, adjacent tissues. Samples came from axillary lymph nodes draining the breast cancer. Study-level findings and limits: Compared with basal-like, luminal-like tumors shared significantly more repertoire with nontumor tissue. Tumors had less TCR diversity than lymph nodes, more than nontumor tissue. The lymph node origin of tumor T cells was framed as consistent with a hypothesis, not demonstrated.

V gave up 0 bases and J gave up 1 base, with 9 bases separating them. The CDR3 consists of 15 residues. Germline assignment: CDR1 MNHEY and CDR2 SVGAGI. TCRdb reanalysed the multiplex PCR reads using MiXCR and keeps one entry per CDR3 protein. This table has about 180,000 distinct CDR3 sequences, roughly 30% appearing once. This chain uses TRBV6-5 with TRBJ1-2; the D gene is possibly TRBD1 (5 bases). Specimen: axillary lymph node tissue. This TCR derives from a female donor with breast cancer. Some clones in this sample may be carry-over from other donors' samples. As DNA, the CDR3 is TGTGCCAGCAGTTACTCCAGGGAGCGTAACTATGGCTACACCTTC. It is translated as CASSYSRERNYGYTF.